The 9 T cell receptor beta chains below come from one sample, sequenced in a study of cytomegalovirus exposure and HLA in healthy donors. Primers: 60 Vbeta forward and 13 Jbeta reverse. Assay used: immunoSEQ multiplex PCR; TCRdb lists only in-frame clones, some missing. The profile shows about 160,000 clones, around 80% of them singletons. Sequencing was performed on PBMCs. All receptors come from a girl aged 10 to 17 in good health and CMV-seropositive.

Points on this clone: The same CDR3 arises from other DNA sequences in this sample as well. The chain employs TRBV10-3 and TRBJ1-1, with D possibly matching TRBD1 (6 bases). The V end was cut by 11 bases, the J end by 1 base, with 20 bases between. Germline V gene lookup returns CDR1 ENHRY and CDR2 SYGVKD. The CDR3 extends over 15 amino acids. The CDR3: CASSSGQGTNTEAFF. CDR3 bases: TGTGCCTCCTCCTCGGGGCAGGGGACGAACACTGAAGCTTTCTTT.

This rearrangement joins TRBV4-3 to TRBJ2-1, with 12 bases aligning to TRBD2. Germline V CDR1 and CDR2: LGHNA, YSLEER. The V and J ends lost 4 bases and 4 bases, in that order; junction bases with no gene match: 5. This CDR3 comprises 16 residues. The CDR3 spells CASSPTSGGPYNEQFF. The CDR3 region has the DNA TGCGCCAGCAGCCCAACTAGCGGGGGGCCTTACAATGAGCAGTTCTTC.

CDR3 region: CASSPPRRANTGELFF. The DNA for the CDR3 is TGTGCCAGCTCACCACCGAGGCGTGCGAACACCGGGGAGCTGTTTTTT. The gene calls are TRBV18 and TRBJ2-2, with D hard to call. V dropped 0 bases and J dropped 0 bases, with 8 bases sitting between them. CDR3 length equals 16 residues. Germline CDR1 KGHSH, CDR2 LQKENI.

V and J are TRBV30 and TRBJ2-1; 8 positions match TRBD1. The length of the CDR3 is 13 residues. CDR1 GTSNPN and CDR2 SVGIG come from the germline V gene (reference sequence). The V gene end was trimmed by 3 bases and the J gene end by 8 bases; junction bases not matched to a gene: 6. The CDR3 DNA sequence: TGTGCCTGGAGCCGACAGGGGCTCGATGAGCAGTTCTTC. Residues: CAWSRQGLDEQFF.

The rearrangement uses TRBV25-1 and TRBJ2-1, with D possibly matching TRBD1 (5 bases). Per germline, CDR1 MGHDK and CDR2 SYGVNS. Trimming pared 3 bases from V and 3 bases from J, leaving 12 bases between. This CDR3 spans 15 amino acids. The CDR3 reads CASSDNQGHYNEQFF. In DNA form, the CDR3 reads TGTGCCAGCAGTGACAACCAGGGCCACTACAATGAGCAGTTCTTC.

This rearrangement joins TRBV18 to TRBJ2-7; D gene ambiguous. The germline gives CDR1 KGHSH, CDR2 LQKENI. The CDR3 sequence is 14 residues long. Trimming removed 0 bases at V and 2 bases at J, with 8 bases between. The CDR3 DNA reads TGTGCCAGCTCACCACCGGTCCGAGCCTACGAGCAGTACTTC. This encodes CASSPPVRAYEQYF.

The J gene is TRBJ2-7, the V gene TRBV11-3; D might be TRBD2 (6 bases). The CDR3 loop spans 14 amino acids. V was pared by 6 bases and J by 6 bases, with 18 bases between. Germline CDR1 and CDR2: SGHNT and YENEEA. CDR3 loop: CASSSSGPTSEQYF. The CDR3, as DNA: TGTGCCAGCAGTAGTAGCGGCCCTACGAGCGAGCAGTACTTC.

The genes are TRBV28 and TRBJ2-1; possible D gene TRBD1, 5 bases. CDR1 and CDR2 (germline): MDHEN, SYDVKM. V was cut by 8 bases and J by 4 bases, with 12 bases left in between. The CDR3 sequence is 13 residues long. This CDR3 is CASGSRVYNEQFF. CDR3 coding DNA: TGTGCCAGCGGCAGCAGGGTTTACAATGAGCAGTTCTTC.

The chain combines TRBV7-8 with TRBJ1-6; D is unclear. V was shortened by 1 base and J by 1 base, with 8 bases between the two germline ends. Germline V CDR1 and CDR2: SGHVS, FQNEAQ. The CDR3 sequence is 16 residues long. CDR3 residues: CASSLVRGSYNSPLHF. In DNA, the CDR3 is TGTGCCAGCAGCTTAGTGCGGGGTTCCTATAATTCACCCCTCCACTTT.